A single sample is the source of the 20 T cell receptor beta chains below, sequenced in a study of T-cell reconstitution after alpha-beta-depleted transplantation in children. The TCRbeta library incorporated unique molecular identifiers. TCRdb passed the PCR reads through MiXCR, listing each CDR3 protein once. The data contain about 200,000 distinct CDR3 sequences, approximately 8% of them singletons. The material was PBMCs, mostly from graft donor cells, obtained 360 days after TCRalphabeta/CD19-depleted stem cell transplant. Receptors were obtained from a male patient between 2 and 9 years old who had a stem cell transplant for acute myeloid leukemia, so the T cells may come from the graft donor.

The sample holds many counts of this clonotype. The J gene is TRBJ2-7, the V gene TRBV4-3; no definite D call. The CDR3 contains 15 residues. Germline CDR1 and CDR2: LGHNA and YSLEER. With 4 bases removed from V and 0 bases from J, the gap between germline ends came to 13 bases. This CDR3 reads CASSPRKAHSYEQYF. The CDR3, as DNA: TGCGCCAGCAGCCCGAGAAAGGCCCACTCCTACGAGCAGTACTTC.

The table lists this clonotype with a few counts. This chain's CDR3 is CSGQPSTDTQYF. The CDR3, as DNA: TGCAGTGGACAGCCCAGCACAGATACGCAGTATTTT. The chain recombines TRBV29-1 with TRBJ2-3; a weak D match, TRBD1 (6 bases). This CDR3 has 12 amino acids. Germline CDR1 and CDR2: SQVTM and ANQGSEA.

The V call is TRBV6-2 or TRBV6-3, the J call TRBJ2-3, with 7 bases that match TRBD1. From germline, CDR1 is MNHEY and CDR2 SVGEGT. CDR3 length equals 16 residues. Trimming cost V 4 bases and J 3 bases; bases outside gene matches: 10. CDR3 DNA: TGTGCCAGCAGTTCGTCCAGGGGGATCAGGACAGATACGCAGTATTTT. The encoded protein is CASSSSRGIRTDTQYF.

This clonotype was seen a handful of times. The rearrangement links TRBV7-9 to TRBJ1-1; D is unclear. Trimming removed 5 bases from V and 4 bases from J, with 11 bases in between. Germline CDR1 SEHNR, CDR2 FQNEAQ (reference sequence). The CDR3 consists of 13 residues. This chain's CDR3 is CASSPSRVTEAFF. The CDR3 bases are TGTGCCAGCAGCCCCTCGAGGGTCACTGAAGCTTTCTTT. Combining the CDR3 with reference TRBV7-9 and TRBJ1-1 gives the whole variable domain DTGVSQNPRHKITKRGQNVTFRCDPISEHNRLYWYRQTLGQGPEFLTYFQNEAQLEKSRLLSDRFSAERPKGSFSTLEIQRTEQGDSAMYLCASSPSRVTEAFFGQGTRLTVV.

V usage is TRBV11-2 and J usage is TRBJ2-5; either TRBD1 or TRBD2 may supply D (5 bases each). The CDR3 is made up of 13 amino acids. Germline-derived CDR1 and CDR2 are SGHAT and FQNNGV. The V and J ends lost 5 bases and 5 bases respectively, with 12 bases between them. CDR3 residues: CASSPGTPETQYF. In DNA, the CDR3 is TGTGCCAGCAGCCCTGGGACGCCGGAGACCCAGTACTTC.

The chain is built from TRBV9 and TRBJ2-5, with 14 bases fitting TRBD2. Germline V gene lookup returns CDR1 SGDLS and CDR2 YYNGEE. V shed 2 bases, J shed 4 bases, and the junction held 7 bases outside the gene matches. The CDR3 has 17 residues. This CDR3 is CASSVLGTSGSGETQYF. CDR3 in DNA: TGTGCCAGCAGCGTTTTAGGGACTAGCGGGAGTGGAGAGACCCAGTACTTC.

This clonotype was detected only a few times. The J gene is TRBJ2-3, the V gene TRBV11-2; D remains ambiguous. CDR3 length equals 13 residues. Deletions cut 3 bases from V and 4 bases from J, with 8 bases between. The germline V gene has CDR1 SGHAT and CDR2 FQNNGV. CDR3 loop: CASSFHRADTQYF. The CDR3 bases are TGTGCCAGCAGCTTCCATCGGGCAGATACGCAGTATTTT.

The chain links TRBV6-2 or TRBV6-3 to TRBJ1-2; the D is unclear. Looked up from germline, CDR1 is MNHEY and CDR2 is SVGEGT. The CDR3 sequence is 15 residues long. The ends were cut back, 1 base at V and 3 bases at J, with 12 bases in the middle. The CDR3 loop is CASSYWTPMDYGYTF. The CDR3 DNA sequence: TGTGCCAGCAGTTACTGGACGCCGATGGACTATGGCTACACCTTC.

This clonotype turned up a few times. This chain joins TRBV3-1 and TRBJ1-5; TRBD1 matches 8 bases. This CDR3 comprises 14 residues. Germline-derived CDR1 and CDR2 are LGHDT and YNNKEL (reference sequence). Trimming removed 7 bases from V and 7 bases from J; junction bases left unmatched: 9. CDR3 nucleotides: TGTGCCAGCAAGCCCAGGGGGCCTGGACAGCCCCAGCATTTT. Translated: CASKPRGPGQPQHF.

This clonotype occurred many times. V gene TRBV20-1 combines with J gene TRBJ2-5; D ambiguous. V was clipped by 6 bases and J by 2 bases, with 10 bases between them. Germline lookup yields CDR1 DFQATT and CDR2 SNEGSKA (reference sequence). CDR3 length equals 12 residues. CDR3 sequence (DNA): TGCAGTGCCCGAGCAGTACAAGAGACCCAGTACTTC. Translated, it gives CSARAVQETQYF.

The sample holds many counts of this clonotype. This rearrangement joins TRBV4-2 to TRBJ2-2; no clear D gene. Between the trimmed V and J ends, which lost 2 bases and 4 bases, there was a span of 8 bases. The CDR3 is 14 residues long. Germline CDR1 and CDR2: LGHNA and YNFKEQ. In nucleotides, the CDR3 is TGTGCCAGCAGCCAACAGAGCGCCACCGGGGAGCTGTTTTTT. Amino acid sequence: CASSQQSATGELFF.

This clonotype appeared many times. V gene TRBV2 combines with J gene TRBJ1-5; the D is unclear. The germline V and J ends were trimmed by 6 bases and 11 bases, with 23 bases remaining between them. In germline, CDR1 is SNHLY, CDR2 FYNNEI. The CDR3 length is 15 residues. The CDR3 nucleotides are TGTGCCAGCAGCCCTAGCGGAGCTCATAGAGGAGCCCAGCATTTT. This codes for CASSPSGAHRGAQHF.

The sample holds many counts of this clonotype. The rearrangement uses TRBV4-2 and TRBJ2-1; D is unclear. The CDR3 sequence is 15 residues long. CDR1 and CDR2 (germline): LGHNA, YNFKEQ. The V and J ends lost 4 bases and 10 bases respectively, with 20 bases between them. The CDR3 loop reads CASSLDKIGWGEQFF. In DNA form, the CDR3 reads TGTGCCAGCAGCCTTGACAAAATAGGTTGGGGAGAGCAGTTCTTC.

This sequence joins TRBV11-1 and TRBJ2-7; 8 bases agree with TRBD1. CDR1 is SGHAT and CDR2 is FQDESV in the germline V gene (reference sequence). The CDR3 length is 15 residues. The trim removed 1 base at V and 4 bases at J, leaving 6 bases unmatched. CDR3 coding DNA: TGTGCCAGCAGCTTAGGGCGACAGGGGCCGTACGAGCAGTACGTC. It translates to CASSLGRQGPYEQYV.

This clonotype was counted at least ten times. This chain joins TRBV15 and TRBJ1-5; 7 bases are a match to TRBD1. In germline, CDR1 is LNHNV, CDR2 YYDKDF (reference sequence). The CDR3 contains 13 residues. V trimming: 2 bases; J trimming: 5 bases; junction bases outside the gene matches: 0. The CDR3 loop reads CATSRQGDQPQHF. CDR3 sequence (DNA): TGTGCCACCAGCAGACAGGGGGATCAGCCCCAGCATTTT.

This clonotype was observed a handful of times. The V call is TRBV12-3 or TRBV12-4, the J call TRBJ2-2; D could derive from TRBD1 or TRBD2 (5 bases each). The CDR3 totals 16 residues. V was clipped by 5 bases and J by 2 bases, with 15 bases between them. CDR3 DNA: TGTGCCAGCAGTCCCCCGGGGCAGGCAAACACCGGGGAGCTGTTTTTT. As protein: CASSPPGQANTGELFF.

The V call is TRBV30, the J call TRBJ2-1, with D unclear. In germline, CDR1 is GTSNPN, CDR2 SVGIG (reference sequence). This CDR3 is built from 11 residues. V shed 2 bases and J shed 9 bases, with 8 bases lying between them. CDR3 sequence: CAWSNYGEQFF. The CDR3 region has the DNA TGTGCCTGGAGTAACTACGGTGAGCAGTTCTTC.

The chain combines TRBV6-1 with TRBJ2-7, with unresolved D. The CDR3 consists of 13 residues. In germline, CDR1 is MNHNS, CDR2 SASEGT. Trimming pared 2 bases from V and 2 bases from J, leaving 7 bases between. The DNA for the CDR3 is TGTGCCAGCAGTGAAACGGCTACCTACGAGCAGTACGTC. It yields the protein CASSETATYEQYV.

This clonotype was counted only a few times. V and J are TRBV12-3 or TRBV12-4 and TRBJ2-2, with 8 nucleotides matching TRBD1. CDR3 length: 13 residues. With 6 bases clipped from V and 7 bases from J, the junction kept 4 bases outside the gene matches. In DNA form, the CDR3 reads TGTGCCAGCAGCTGGACAGGGCTCGGGGAGCTGTTTTTT. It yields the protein CASSWTGLGELFF.

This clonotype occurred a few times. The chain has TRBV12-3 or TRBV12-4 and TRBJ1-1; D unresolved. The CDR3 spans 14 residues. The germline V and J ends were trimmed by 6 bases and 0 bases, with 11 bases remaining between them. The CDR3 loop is CASSLDGLNTEAFF. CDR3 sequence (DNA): TGTGCCAGCAGCTTGGACGGGCTGAACACTGAAGCTTTCTTT.